This T cell receptor (beta chain) was sequenced for a study of type 1 regulatory T cells. Study-level information: T-allo10 is an in vitro-generated, Tr1-enriched CD4 T cell product specific for alloantigen.

This clonotype was observed a handful of times. Its antigen is still unknown. TCRdb analysed the reads with MiXCR anew, one entry per CDR3 protein. The repertoire holds around 23,000 distinct CDR3 sequences, with around 43% as singletons. Germline CDR1 MNHNY, CDR2 SVGAGI (reference sequence). The CDR3 is made up of 15 amino acids. The V end lost 2 bases, the J end lost 7 bases, and 14 bases lay between the germline ends. The genes are TRBV6-6 and TRBJ1-4; D unresolved. The sequencing input was cultured T cells, either the whole culture or a sorted T cell fraction (not recorded which). The clonotype was recovered from a human donor in good health. The CDR3 reads CASSYLQLLFEKLFF. CDR3 DNA: TGTGCCAGCAGTTACCTACAGTTGCTCTTTGAAAAACTGTTTTTT.